Below, one T cell receptor beta chain is given with its context. The CDR3 has 11 amino acids. Germline CDR1 SNHLY, CDR2 FYNNEI. Trimming removed 10 bases from V and 6 bases from J, with 11 bases in between. Repertoires were generated with immunoSEQ multiplex PCR, while TCRdb's copy carries only in-frame clones and drops some. The sample has more than 3,000 clones, roughly 87% seen once. The sample originates from a study of immune evolution from preneoplasia to lung adenocarcinoma. The TCR was taken from a person in their 40s with lung adenocarcinoma. The specimen sequenced was FFPE adjacent normal lung tissue. V gene TRBV2 combines with J gene TRBJ2-3; D gene uncertain. This CDR3 is CATVSEDTQYF. CDR3 coding DNA: TGTGCCACTGTGAGCGAGGATACGCAGTATTTT.